This T cell receptor (beta chain) was documented in a study of T cells expressing NK-cell markers. CDR1 is SGHNT, CDR2 YYREEE, per germline (reference sequence). This CDR3 has 13 residues. Study-wide findings and caveats: NKG2C+ dominant clonotype frequencies in 6 or 7 donors were roughly 1.0-7.0% of CD8+ T cells.

With the 5' RACE reads reprocessed, TCRdb shows one record per CDR3 protein and no DNA. The listing contains over 250,000 distinct CDR3 sequences. Of note for this clonotype: Its antigen is undetermined.

The gene calls are TRBV5-4 and TRBJ2-3. Sequences were obtained from blood T cells: a sorted CD56 or NKG2C T cell subset, CD4+ or CD8+ T cells, or bulk PBMC T cells (not recorded which). The clonotype comes from a woman aged 18 to 75 in good health. CDR3: CASSLELADTQYF.